This T cell receptor (beta chain) was sequenced in a study of T cell responses to AZD1222 COVID-19 vaccine. Whole-study results and caveats: It should be noted that donors were predominantly white British and more often female, and clonal diversity was possibly underestimated. Researchers took repertoire samples only after the peak T cell response had come.

This clone came up once. Its antigen is unidentified. Germline-derived CDR1 and CDR2 are SNHLY and FYNNEI. With V trimmed by 9 bases and J by 3 bases, 8 bases remained unmatched. CDR3 length: 14 residues. Libraries were prepared by immunoSEQ multiplex PCR; TCRdb keeps only in-frame clonotypes and omits some of them. The data contain 70,000 to 80,000 clones, around three quarters of them singletons. The study pooled second doses at about 4 or about 12 weeks. This chain links TRBV2 with TRBJ1-5; 7 positions match TRBD1. The sequences come from peripheral blood, collected 28 days after the second AZD1222 dose. The TCR sequence derives from an adult who received the AZD1222 COVID-19 vaccine. The CDR3 loop reads CASRPGQTNQPQHF. For the CDR3, the DNA is TGTGCCAGTCGACCGGGACAGACCAATCAGCCCCAGCATTTT.